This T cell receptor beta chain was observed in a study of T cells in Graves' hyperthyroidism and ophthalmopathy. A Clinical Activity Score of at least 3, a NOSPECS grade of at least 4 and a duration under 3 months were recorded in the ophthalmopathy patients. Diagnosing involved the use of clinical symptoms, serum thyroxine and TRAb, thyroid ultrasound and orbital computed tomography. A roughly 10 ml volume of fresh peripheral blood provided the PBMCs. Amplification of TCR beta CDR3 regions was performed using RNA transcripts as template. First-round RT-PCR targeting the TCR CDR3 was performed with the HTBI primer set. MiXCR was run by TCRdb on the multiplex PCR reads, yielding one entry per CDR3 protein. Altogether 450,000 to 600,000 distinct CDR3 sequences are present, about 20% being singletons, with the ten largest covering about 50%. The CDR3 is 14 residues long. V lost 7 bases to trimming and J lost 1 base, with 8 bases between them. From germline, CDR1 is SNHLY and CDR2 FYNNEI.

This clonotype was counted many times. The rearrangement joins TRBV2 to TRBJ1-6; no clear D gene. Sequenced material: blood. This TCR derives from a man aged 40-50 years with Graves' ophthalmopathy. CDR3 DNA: TGTGCCAGCATTAGGGAGTCCTATAATTCACCCCTCCACTTT. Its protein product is CASIRESYNSPLHF.